This passage covers 24 T cell receptor beta chains from one sample sequenced in a study of cytomegalovirus exposure and HLA in healthy donors. The PCR ran on 60 Vbeta and 13 Jbeta primers. Assay: immunoSEQ multiplex PCR; the TCRdb copy retains only in-frame clones and omits some. The repertoire consists of about 190,000 clones, with over 60% occurring once and the leading ten covering approximately 2.1%. Material: PBMCs. The receptors here all came from a woman between 25 and 40 years old in good health and CMV-seropositive.

This rearrangement joins TRBV7-2 to TRBJ2-1, with TRBD1 matching over 11 bases. Losses at the gene ends were 4 bases for V and 2 bases for J; bases not matched to a gene: 1. CDR1 and CDR2 (germline): SGHTA, FQGNSA. This CDR3 has 15 amino acids. The CDR3 DNA sequence: TGTGCCAGCAGCTCGGACAGGGGGCCCTACAATGAGCAGTTCTTC. Its protein is CASSSDRGPYNEQFF.

The table lists this clone with a few counts. The chain joins TRBV9 to TRBJ2-7, with D possibly being TRBD2 (6 bases). Germline assignment: CDR1 SGDLS and CDR2 YYNGEE. V was clipped by 0 bases and J by 6 bases, with 13 bases between them. The CDR3 consists of 14 residues. The CDR3 nucleotides read TGTGCCAGCAGCGTAGGGGGGGTGGAGGGCGAGCAGTACTTC. Translating gives CASSVGGVEGEQYF.

This sequence joins TRBV5-1 and TRBJ2-7; 14 nucleotides line up with TRBD2. There are 17 residues in the CDR3. Germline V gene lookup returns CDR1 SGHRS and CDR2 YFSETQ. Trimming took 1 base from V and 5 from J; bases not matched to a gene: 8. CDR3 sequence (DNA): TGCGCCAGCAGCTTGCAGCCGTCGGGACTAGCGGGGGACGAGCAGTACTTC. This encodes CASSLQPSGLAGDEQYF. Supplemented by reference TRBV5-1 and TRBJ2-7, the full variable domain reads KAGVTQTPRYLIKTRGQQVTLSCSPISGHRSVSWYQQTPGQGLQFLFEYFSETQRNKGNFPGRFSGRQFSNSRSEMNVSTLELGDSALYLCASSLQPSGLAGDEQYFGPGTRLTVT.

The V call is TRBV19, the J call TRBJ2-1; 12 nucleotides agree with TRBD2. V gave up 2 bases and J gave up 9 bases; unmatched junction bases: 5. The length of the CDR3 is 15 residues. In germline, CDR1 is LNHDA, CDR2 SQIVND (reference sequence). The CDR3 spells CASSISTSGRLEQFF. CDR3 coding DNA: TGTGCCAGTAGTATATCGACTAGCGGGAGACTTGAGCAGTTCTTC. Looking up the rest from reference TRBV19 and TRBJ2-1 gives the full variable domain: DGGITQSPKYLFRKEGQNVTLSCEQNLNHDAMYWYRQDPGQGLRLIYYSQIVNDFQKGDIAEGYSVSREKKESFPLTVTSAQKNPTAFYLCASSISTSGRLEQFFGPGTRLTVL.

The chain is built from TRBV10-3 and TRBJ2-5; 9 bases are a match to TRBD1. CDR3 length: 14 residues. Unmatched junction bases numbered 7, after V lost 6 bases and J lost 5 bases. Germline loops: CDR1 ENHRY, CDR2 SYGVKD. CDR3 region: CAISDTGGRETQYF. The CDR3 DNA sequence: TGTGCCATCAGCGACACAGGGGGCAGGGAGACCCAGTACTTC.

This sequence joins TRBV5-4 and TRBJ2-1, with 13 bases lining up with TRBD2. In germline, CDR1 is SGHNT, CDR2 YYREEE (reference sequence). The V segment lost 0 bases and the J segment 10 bases; nucleotides outside the gene matches: 1. This CDR3 contains 14 residues. CDR3 nucleotide sequence: TGTGCCAGCAGCTTGGGACTAGCGGGGGGAGAGCAGTTCTTC. Translating it yields CASSLGLAGGEQFF.

The chain has TRBV11-2 and TRBJ2-5; TRBD2 is a possible D gene (5 bases). The CDR3 is made up of 15 amino acids. The V gene lost 0 bases and the J gene lost 4 bases, with 12 bases spanning the gap. CDR1 is SGHAT and CDR2 is FQNNGV in the germline V gene. CDR3 DNA: TGTGCCAGCAGCTTAGAGTGGGAGCGAGGAGAGACCCAGTACTTC. This gives the protein CASSLEWERGETQYF.

Only one count was recorded for this clone. The chain carries TRBV30 and TRBJ1-1; weak D call: TRBD1 (5 bases). The germline gives CDR1 GTSNPN, CDR2 SVGIG (reference sequence). V gave up 0 bases and J gave up 4 bases, with 12 bases separating them. The CDR3 totals 14 residues. CDR3 protein: CAWSVGGWVTEAFF. CDR3 bases: TGTGCCTGGAGTGTGGGGGGATGGGTCACTGAAGCTTTCTTT.

This clone was seen more than once but under ten times. V usage is TRBV30 and J usage is TRBJ1-4, with a tentative D call TRBD1 (6 bases). V dropped 0 bases and J dropped 7 bases, with 12 bases sitting between them. The V gene's germline CDR1 is GTSNPN and CDR2 SVGIG (reference sequence). This CDR3 spans 14 amino acids. The CDR3 spells CAWSVRGMSEKLFF. The CDR3 DNA is TGTGCCTGGAGTGTCAGGGGTATGAGTGAAAAACTGTTTTTT.

A single count supports this clone. The chain is built from TRBV6-1 and TRBJ1-4; D not resolved. Trimming removed 6 bases at V and 10 bases at J, with 15 bases between. CDR1 is MNHNS, CDR2 SASEGT, per germline. There are 13 residues in the CDR3. CDR3: CASRNPLTGKLFF. The DNA for the CDR3 is TGTGCCAGCAGGAACCCGCTCACGGGAAAACTGTTTTTT.

This clone is a singleton in its sample. CDR3 sequence (DNA): TGTGCCAGCAGCTCAGGGGCCAGCTCCTACAATGAGCAGTTCTTC. Translated: CASSSGASSYNEQFF. The V call is TRBV7-6, the J call TRBJ2-1, with D perhaps matching TRBD1 (6 bases). Trimming shortened V by 4 bases and J by 0 bases, and 10 bases separated the two germline ends. The CDR3 is made up of 15 amino acids. Germline V gene lookup returns CDR1 SGHVS and CDR2 FNYEAQ.

The V gene is TRBV7-2, the J gene TRBJ2-5, with D possibly TRBD2 on 5 matching bases. The CDR3 loop spans 13 amino acids. V was clipped by 2 bases and J by 5 bases, with 9 bases between them. The germline V gene has CDR1 SGHTA and CDR2 FQGNSA. CDR3 region: CASSLRGSETQYF. CDR3 coding DNA: TGTGCCAGCAGCTTACGAGGGAGCGAGACCCAGTACTTC.

The chain links TRBV5-1 to TRBJ2-3, with TRBD2 matching over 10 bases. J lost 6 bases, V lost 1 base, and 5 bases had no gene match. This CDR3 spans 15 amino acids. Germline lookup yields CDR1 SGHRS and CDR2 YFSETQ. The CDR3 sequence: CASSLWTSGADTQYF. In DNA form, the CDR3 reads TGCGCCAGCAGCTTGTGGACTAGCGGAGCGGATACGCAGTATTTT.

The chain has TRBV9 and TRBJ2-2; 9 bases match TRBD2. The V segment lost 4 bases and the J segment 5 bases; nucleotides outside the gene matches: 9. Germline CDR1 is SGDLS and CDR2 is YYNGEE. The CDR3 has 16 residues. The chain's CDR3 is CASSPQGSGSTGELFF. The CDR3 bases are TGTGCCAGCAGCCCCCAAGGTAGCGGGAGTACCGGGGAGCTGTTTTTT.

The chain employs TRBV6-5 and TRBJ2-1; maybe TRBD2 (7 bases). This CDR3 is 15 amino acids long. Germline V lookup: CDR1 MNHEY, CDR2 SVGAGI. V lost 7 bases and J 8 bases, leaving 21 bases between the germline ends. The CDR3 region is CASTKGGESFHEQFF. For the CDR3, the DNA is TGTGCCAGCACTAAGGGGGGGGAGTCTTTCCATGAGCAGTTCTTC.

The gene calls are TRBV21-1 and TRBJ1-1; the table's D call of TRBD1 was not tested on the DNA. TRBV21-1 is noted as a pseudogene. The CDR3 covers 16 residues. CDR3: CASSSSDRGASTEAFF. The DNA of the CDR3 is TGTGCCAGCAGCTCTTCGGACAGGGGGGCAAGCACTGAAGCTTTCTTT.

This clone has at least ten counts. The chain is built from TRBV7-9 and TRBJ2-7, with 7 bases fitting TRBD2. CDR3 length: 14 amino acids. Germline V gene sequence: CDR1 SEHNR, CDR2 FQNEAQ (reference sequence). J gave up 0 bases and V 3 bases, and 2 bases lay outside the gene matches. The CDR3 DNA is TGTGCCAGCAGCTTCGGGGACTACTCCTACGAGCAGTACTTC. It codes for CASSFGDYSYEQYF. The full variable domain, its missing parts supplied by reference TRBV7-9 and TRBJ2-7, is DTGVSQNPRHKITKRGQNVTFRCDPISEHNRLYWYRQTLGQGPEFLTYFQNEAQLEKSRLLSDRFSAERPKGSFSTLEIQRTEQGDSAMYLCASSFGDYSYEQYFGPGTRLTVT.

This clone showed up just a few times. This sequence joins TRBV7-8 and TRBJ1-4; 8 bases match TRBD1. Germline trimming cut 5 bases from V and 11 bases from J; bases unmatched to any gene: 4. Germline V CDR1 and CDR2: SGHVS, FQNEAQ. The CDR3 runs to 12 residues. The CDR3 bases are TGTGCCAGCAGCCCTAACAGGGGGAAACTGTTTTTT. Amino acid sequence: CASSPNRGKLFF.

The chain links TRBV9 to TRBJ2-2, with TRBD2 identical over 9 bases. This CDR3 contains 16 residues. CDR1 and CDR2 (germline): SGDLS, YYNGEE. Trimming at V came to 2 bases and at J to 8 bases, leaving 10 bases not matched to a gene. This chain's CDR3 is CASSVPSGTFPGELFF. CDR3 DNA sequence: TGTGCCAGCAGCGTCCCTAGCGGGACTTTCCCGGGGGAGCTGTTTTTT.

The J gene is TRBJ2-2, the V gene TRBV5-1, with D maybe TRBD2 (5 bases). The CDR3 has 15 residues. The germline V gene has CDR1 SGHRS and CDR2 YFSETQ. V dropped 4 bases and J dropped 5 bases, with 15 bases sitting between them. The CDR3 DNA is TGCGCCAGCAGCCTGTCCGAGGGCGGAACCGGGGAGCTGTTTTTT. Its translation is CASSLSEGGTGELFF.

A word on this clone: Other DNA sequences within the sample encode an identical CDR3. The rearrangement uses TRBV7-3 and TRBJ1-2; a possible D gene is TRBD1 (5 bases). From germline, CDR1 is SGHTA and CDR2 FQGTGA. V lost 5 bases, J lost 4 bases, and 11 bases lay in between. This CDR3 region has 13 residues. This CDR3 is CASSPGQGYGYTF. The CDR3 nucleotides are TGTGCCAGCAGCCCAGGGCAGGGCTATGGCTACACCTTC.

This clone occurred a few times. The chain links TRBV7-2 to TRBJ2-3; D not resolved. The CDR3 runs to 11 residues. Germline CDR1 reads SGHTA; CDR2 reads FQGNSA. V was trimmed by 5 bases and J by 9 bases, leaving 9 bases between them. CDR3 DNA sequence: TGTGCCAGCAGCCCATTAGTGACGCAGTATTTT. This gives the protein CASSPLVTQYF. Complete variable domain (other parts from reference TRBV7-2 and TRBJ2-3): GAGVSQSPSNKVTEKGKDVELRCDPISGHTALYWYRQSLGQGLEFLIYFQGNSAPDKSGLPSDRFSAERTGGSVSTLTIQRTQQEDSAVYLCASSPLVTQYFGPGTRLTVL.

There are a few counts of this clone. The gene calls are TRBV12-2 and TRBJ2-1; the D call of TRBD2 is as the table states it, not checked on the DNA. TRBV12-2 is a pseudogene. The CDR3 runs to 16 residues. The CDR3 loop reads CASRLAWREGPNEQFF. CDR3 nucleotide sequence: TGTGCAAGTCGCTTAGCGTGGCGGGAGGGCCCCAATGAGCAGTTCTTC.

CDR3 protein: CASSSDSSGEQYF. CDR3 bases: TGTGCCAGCAGCTCGGACTCCTCTGGAGAGCAGTACTTC. The gene calls are TRBV13 and TRBJ2-7; weak D call: TRBD2 (5 bases). The CDR3 is made up of 13 amino acids. Between the trimmed V and J ends, which lost 4 bases and 7 bases, there was a span of 14 bases. Per germline, CDR1 PRHDT and CDR2 FYEKMQ (reference sequence).